The rows below give T cell receptor beta chains drawn from one sample of a study of spatial heterogeneity in lung cancer. TCRdb itself ran the 5' RACE reads through MiXCR, one entry per CDR3 protein. The sample includes tens of thousands of distinct CDR3 sequences, 5% to 6% seen only once; the top ten take approximately 25%. Sequenced material: PBMCs, taken at follow-up. The origin of the receptors is a female donor with early-stage non-small cell lung cancer. Each CDR3 is given with its conserved first and last residue. Each record gives: J gene, D gene, clone size, V gene, CDR3 DNA, CDR3 protein. A D gene is named only where the DNA matches it firmly. Where a row states a size, it is once, few, many or the class of an expanded clone; other rows omit it.

TRBJ1-3 . many TRBV2 TGTGCCAGCAGTGAAAGAGCCTCTGGAAACACCATATATTTT CASSERASGNTIYF
TRBJ2-2 . many TRBV4-2 TGTGCCAGCAGCCAAGAATCGGGACGGAACACCGGGGAGCTGTTTTTT CASSQESGRNTGELFF
TRBJ1-2 . many TRBV4-2 TGTGCCAGCAGCCAAGATGGGAGGGATGGCTACACCTTC CASSQDGRDGYTF
TRBJ2-3 . many TRBV5-1 TGCGCCAGCAGCCTCAGGGGATCTCTGAGCACAGATACGCAGTATTTT CASSLRGSLSTDTQYF
TRBJ2-1 TRBD2 . TRBV6-5 TGTGCCAGCAGTCACAATAGCGGGGGGCCCTATGAGCAGTTCTTC CASSHNSGGPYEQFF
TRBJ1-2 . . TRBV29-1 TGCAGCGTTGAAATAGGGGATTATGGCTACACCTTC CSVEIGDYGYTF
TRBJ1-5 . many TRBV5-1 TGCGCCAGCAGCTTGGCGGTGGTAACAGGGAGCAATCAGCCCCAGCATTTT CASSLAVVTGSNQPQHF
TRBJ2-7 . many TRBV23-1 TGCGCCAGCAGTCTTGACCCCGGCGCGAGTTGTGCCTACGAGCAGTACTTC CASSLDPGASCAYEQYF
TRBJ2-1 TRBD1 medium-sized TRBV7-8 TGTGCCAGCAGCTTAGTCATGGCAGGGGGCCACAATGAGCAGTTCTTC CASSLVMAGGHNEQFF
TRBJ2-1 TRBD2 many TRBV6-2/TRBV6-3 TGTGCCAGCAGTTACGAGGCTAGCGGGAGCAATGAGCAGTTCTTC CASSYEASGSNEQFF
TRBJ2-7 . many TRBV5-1 TGCGCCAGCAGCTTGGCTCAGGGCTACGAGCAGTACTTC CASSLAQGYEQYF
TRBJ2-3 TRBD2 . TRBV28 TGTGCCAGCAGTTTGCGGGGGGGAGGGCCAGTCACAGATACGCAGTATTTT CASSLRGGGPVTDTQYF
TRBJ2-5 . . TRBV10-3 TGTGCCATCAGTGATTCCGGGGCCAAGGAGACCCAGTACTTC CAISDSGAKETQYF
TRBJ2-3 TRBD2 many TRBV5-5 TGTGCCAGCAGCCGTAGCGGGGGGGCCCAGTCAGATACGCAGTATTTT CASSRSGGAQSDTQYF
TRBJ2-6 . many TRBV5-4 TGTGCCAGCAGATATTCGAGCCACAGGGCCAACGTCCTGACTTTC CASRYSSHRANVLTF
TRBJ2-7 . many TRBV7-2 TGTGCCAGCAGCTCACCCGGGACTTTCTACGAGCAGTACTTC CASSSPGTFYEQYF
TRBJ2-4 TRBD2 many TRBV3-1 TGTGCCAGCAGCCAAGACGGCCTAGCGGGGGCCCGAGCCAAAAACATTCAGTACTTC CASSQDGLAGARAKNIQYF
TRBJ1-2 . . TRBV19 TGTGCCAGTAGTGGTGGACAGTCCCGGCCTGGTGGCTACACCTTC CASSGGQSRPGGYTF
TRBJ1-1 TRBD1 few TRBV12-3/TRBV12-4 TGTGCCAGCAGCCACAGGACAGGGAGGACTGAAGCTTTCTTT CASSHRTGRTEAFF
TRBJ2-7 . many TRBV20-1 TGCAGTGCTAGTCTCGGGCTGGCAACCTACGAGCAGTACTTC CSASLGLATYEQYF
TRBJ2-6 . many TRBV13 TGTGCCAGCAGCTTTAGGGGCCCTAGACTCTCTGGGGCCAACGTCCTGACTTTC CASSFRGPRLSGANVLTF
TRBJ1-6 . . TRBV27 TGTGCCAGCAGTACACGCGCAGGGCCCTCCTATAATTCACCCCTCCACTTT CASSTRAGPSYNSPLHF
TRBJ2-3 . few TRBV20-1 TGCAGTGCCTGGAGCAGGGCAGATACGCAGTATTTT CSAWSRADTQYF
TRBJ2-2 TRBD1 many TRBV5-6 TGTGCCAGCAGTTACTTGCCGGGACAGCTCACCGGGGAGCTGTTTTTT CASSYLPGQLTGELFF
TRBJ1-6 TRBD1 many TRBV7-2 TGTGCCAGCAGCCGGCGACAGGGCCAAAATTCACCCCTCCACTTT CASSRRQGQNSPLHF
TRBJ1-1 . many TRBV7-2 TGTGCCAGCAGCTCGGGGGGGTACAGGCTGAACACTGAAGCTTTCTTT CASSSGGYRLNTEAFF
TRBJ2-3 TRBD2 many TRBV6-1 TGTGCCAGCAGTGACGGACTAGCGCGGCGGGCGCAGTATTTT CASSDGLARRAQYF
TRBJ1-5 . many TRBV28 TGTGCCAGCAGTCCCACAGGTCATAATCAGCCCCAGCATTTT CASSPTGHNQPQHF
TRBJ2-7 . medium-sized TRBV20-1 TGCAGTGCTAGAGATGGGGCAGGGGTGCACGAGCAGTACTTC CSARDGAGVHEQYF
TRBJ2-1 TRBD2 large TRBV7-7 TGTGCTAGCAGCCTCAACGGGCTAGCGGGCTACAATGAGCAGTTCTTC CASSLNGLAGYNEQFF
TRBJ1-5 TRBD1 many TRBV20-1 TGCAGTGCCAGGACAGGCCACAATCAGCCCCAGCATTTT CSARTGHNQPQHF
TRBJ2-7 . many TRBV10-3 TGTGCCGCGGGACAGATCCTTAACGAGCAGTACTTC CAAGQILNEQYF
TRBJ2-3 . many TRBV14 TGTGCCAGCAGCCCGGGACTTCTCCTCAACGTGGATACGCAGTATTTT CASSPGLLLNVDTQYF
TRBJ2-5 . many TRBV9 TGTGCCAGCAGCGTAGCGGTAAGCCCGGCCCAAGAGACCCAGTACTTC CASSVAVSPAQETQYF
TRBJ2-3 . . TRBV6-5 TGTGCCAGCAGTAACCCGAGCACAGATACGCAGTATTTT CASSNPSTDTQYF
TRBJ2-1 TRBD2 many TRBV6-2/TRBV6-3 TGTGCCAGCAGTTACGGGCGGACTAGCGTTAACAATGAGCAGTTCTTC CASSYGRTSVNNEQFF
TRBJ1-5 . many TRBV3-1 TGTGCCAGCAGCGAAGGGGAAAATCAGCCCCAGCATTTT CASSEGENQPQHF
TRBJ2-7 . many TRBV7-2 TGTGCCAGCAGCTTAGGTGGGACACGGTCCTACGAGCAGTACTTC CASSLGGTRSYEQYF
TRBJ2-1 TRBD2 many TRBV15 TGTGCCACCAGCAGAGCCGGGACTAGCTCAGGGAATGAGCAGTTCTTC CATSRAGTSSGNEQFF
TRBJ2-2 . many TRBV10-3 TGTGCCATCAACTTAGACGGTGGCGGGGAGCTGTTTTTT CAINLDGGGELFF
TRBJ2-2 TRBD2 many TRBV20-1 TGCAGTGCTAGAGATTCGGGGGGGCTAAACACCGGGGAGCTGTTTTTT CSARDSGGLNTGELFF
TRBJ1-1 . many TRBV12-3/TRBV12-4 TGTGCCAGCAGGGAGGGCACTGAAGCTTTCTTT CASREGTEAFF
TRBJ2-2 TRBD2 many TRBV9 TGTGCCAGCAGCCCCAGCGGGGGGCAATTTACCGGGGAGCTGTTTTTT CASSPSGGQFTGELFF
TRBJ1-1 . many TRBV6-1 TGTGCCAGCAGTGAAGCGGGGGGGCGCGCCACTGAAGCTTTCTTT CASSEAGGRATEAFF
TRBJ1-1 TRBD1 few TRBV4-3 TGCGCCAGCAGCCAAGAATCCACAGGGGGCTCTGAAGCTTTCTTT CASSQESTGGSEAFF
TRBJ2-1 TRBD1 many TRBV7-9 TGTGCCAGCAGCCGAGGACAGGGGTTGTACAATGAGCAGTTCTTC CASSRGQGLYNEQFF
TRBJ2-5 . many TRBV6-5 TGTGCCAGCGGGGTCCCCAGGGTTGAGACCCAGTACTTC CASGVPRVETQYF
TRBJ1-4 . many TRBV12-3/TRBV12-4 TGTGCCAGCAGTTCCCGCGGGGCGGCAACTAATGAAAAACTGTTTTTT CASSSRGAATNEKLFF
TRBJ2-3 . many TRBV19 TGTGCCAGTAGTATTGGCCACACAGATACGCAGTATTTT CASSIGHTDTQYF
TRBJ1-1 . few TRBV7-9 TGTGCCAGCAGGCCAGGTACCATGAACACTGAAGCTTTCTTT CASRPGTMNTEAFF
TRBJ2-3 TRBD1 . TRBV5-6 TGTGCCAGCAGCTTGACAGGACAGGGGACAGATACGCAGTATTTT CASSLTGQGTDTQYF
TRBJ1-1 TRBD1 many TRBV5-6 TGTGCCAGCAGCTTGAGGGGGACAGGAGCTTTCTTT CASSLRGTGAFF
TRBJ2-7 . many TRBV5-1 TGCGCCAGCAGCCGGGACCCCGCCTACGAGCAGTACTTC CASSRDPAYEQYF
TRBJ1-1 . many TRBV29-1 TGCAGCGTTGATGGGGGGCGTTTAAAAACTGAAGCTTTCTTT CSVDGGRLKTEAFF